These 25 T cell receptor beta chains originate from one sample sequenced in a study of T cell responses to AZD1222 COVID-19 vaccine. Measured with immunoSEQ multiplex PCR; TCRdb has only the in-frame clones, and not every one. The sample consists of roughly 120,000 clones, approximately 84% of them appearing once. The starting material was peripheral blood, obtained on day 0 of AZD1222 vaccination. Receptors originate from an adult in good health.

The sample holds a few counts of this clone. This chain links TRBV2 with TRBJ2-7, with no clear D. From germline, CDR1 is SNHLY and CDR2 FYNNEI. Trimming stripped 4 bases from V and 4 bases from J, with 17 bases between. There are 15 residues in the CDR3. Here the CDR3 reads CASSVAEKSLYEQYF. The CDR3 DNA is TGTGCCAGCAGTGTGGCAGAAAAGTCCCTTTACGAGCAGTACTTC.

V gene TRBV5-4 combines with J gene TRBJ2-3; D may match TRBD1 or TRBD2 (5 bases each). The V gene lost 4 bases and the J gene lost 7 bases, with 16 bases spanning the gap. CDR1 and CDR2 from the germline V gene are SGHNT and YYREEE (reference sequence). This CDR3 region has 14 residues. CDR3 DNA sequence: TGTGCCAGCAGCCCCGGGACCGACACGCATACGCAGTATTTT. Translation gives CASSPGTDTHTQYF.

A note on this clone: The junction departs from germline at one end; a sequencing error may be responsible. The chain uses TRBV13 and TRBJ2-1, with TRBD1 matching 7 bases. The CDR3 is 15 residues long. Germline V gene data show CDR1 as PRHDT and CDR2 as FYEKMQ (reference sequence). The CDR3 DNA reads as TGTGCCAGCAGCCCCGAGAGGGGGCCCTACGATGAGCAGTTCTTC. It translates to CASSPERGPYDEQFF.

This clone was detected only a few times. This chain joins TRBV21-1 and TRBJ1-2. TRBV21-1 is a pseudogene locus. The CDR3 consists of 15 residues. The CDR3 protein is CASSKTGGGIYGYTF. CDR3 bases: TGTGCCAGCAGCAAAACCGGGGGGGGTATCTATGGCTACACCTTC.

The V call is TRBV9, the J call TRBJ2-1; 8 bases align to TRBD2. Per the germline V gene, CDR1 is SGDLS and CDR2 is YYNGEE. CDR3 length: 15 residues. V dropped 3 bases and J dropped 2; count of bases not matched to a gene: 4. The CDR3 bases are TGTGCCAGCAGCGAAGTAGCGGGACCCTACAATGAGCAGTTCTTC. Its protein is CASSEVAGPYNEQFF.

DNA of the CDR3: TGTGCCAGCAGCTCAGGGACCTGGGGCTACACCTTC. Translated: CASSSGTWGYTF. The gene calls are TRBV5-4 and TRBJ1-2; perhaps TRBD1 as D (5 bases). The germline gives CDR1 SGHNT, CDR2 YYREEE (reference sequence). The CDR3 is made up of 12 amino acids. The germline V and J ends were trimmed by 3 bases and 8 bases, with 11 bases remaining between them.

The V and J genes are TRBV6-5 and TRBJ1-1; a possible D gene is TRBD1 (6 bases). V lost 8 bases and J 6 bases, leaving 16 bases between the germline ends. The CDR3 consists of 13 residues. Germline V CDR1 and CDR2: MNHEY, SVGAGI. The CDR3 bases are TGTGCCAGCTTGGGGCAGGGGAGGGCTGAAGCTTTCTTT. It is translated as CASLGQGRAEAFF.

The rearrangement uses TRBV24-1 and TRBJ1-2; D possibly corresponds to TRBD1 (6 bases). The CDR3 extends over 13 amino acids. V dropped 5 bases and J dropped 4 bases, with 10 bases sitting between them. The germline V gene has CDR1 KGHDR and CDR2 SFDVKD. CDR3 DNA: TGTGCCACCAGTGCGGGACATGTCTATGGCTACACCTTC. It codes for CATSAGHVYGYTF.

CDR3 DNA sequence: TGTGCCAGCAATCAGGGACACCCTTTCTACGAGCAGTACTTC. It codes for CASNQGHPFYEQYF. The rearrangement uses TRBV28 and TRBJ2-7; a possible D gene is TRBD1 (6 bases). CDR1 MDHEN and CDR2 SYDVKM come from the germline V gene. Trimming took 7 bases from V and 3 from J, leaving 16 bases between them. CDR3 length equals 14 residues.

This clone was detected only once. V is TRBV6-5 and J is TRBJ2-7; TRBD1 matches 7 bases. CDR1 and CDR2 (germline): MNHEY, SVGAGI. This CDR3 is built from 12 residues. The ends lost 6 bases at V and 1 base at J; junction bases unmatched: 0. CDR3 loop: CASRTGSYEQYF. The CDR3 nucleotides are TGTGCCAGCAGGACAGGGTCCTACGAGCAGTACTTC.

The chain's CDR3 is CASSPWTQGAEQPQHF. The CDR3, as DNA: TGTGCCAGCAGCCCTTGGACTCAGGGGGCGGAACAGCCCCAGCATTTT. The chain combines TRBV5-5 with TRBJ1-5, with 8 bases lining up with TRBD1. V lost 4 bases to trimming and J lost 7 bases; unmatched junction nucleotides: 13. CDR1 is SGHKS and CDR2 is YYEKEE in the germline V gene (reference sequence). The CDR3 has 16 residues.

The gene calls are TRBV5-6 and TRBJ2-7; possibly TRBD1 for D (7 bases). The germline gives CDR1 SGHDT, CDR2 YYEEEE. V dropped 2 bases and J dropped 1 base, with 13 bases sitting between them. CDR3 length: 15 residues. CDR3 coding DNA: TGTGCCAGCAGCTTAGGAGGGGGCGCTTCCTACGAGCAGTACTTC. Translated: CASSLGGGASYEQYF.

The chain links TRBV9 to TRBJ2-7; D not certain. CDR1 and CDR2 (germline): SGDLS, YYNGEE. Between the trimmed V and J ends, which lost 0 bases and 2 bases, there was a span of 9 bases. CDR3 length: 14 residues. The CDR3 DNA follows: TGTGCCAGCAGCGTAGACGTAGGAGCCTACGAGCAGTACTTC. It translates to CASSVDVGAYEQYF. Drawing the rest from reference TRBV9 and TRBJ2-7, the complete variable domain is DSGVTQTPKHLITATGQRVTLRCSPRSGDLSVYWYQQSLDQGLQFLIQYYNGEERAKGNILERFSAQQFPDLHSELNLSSLELGDSALYFCASSVDVGAYEQYFGPGTRLTVT.

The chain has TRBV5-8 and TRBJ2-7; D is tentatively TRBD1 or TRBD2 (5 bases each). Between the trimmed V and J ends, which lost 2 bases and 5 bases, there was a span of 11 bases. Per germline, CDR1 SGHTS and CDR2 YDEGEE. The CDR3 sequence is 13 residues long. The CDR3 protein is CASSLSGQNEQYF. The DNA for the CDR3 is TGTGCCAGCAGCTTATCGGGGCAGAACGAGCAGTACTTC.

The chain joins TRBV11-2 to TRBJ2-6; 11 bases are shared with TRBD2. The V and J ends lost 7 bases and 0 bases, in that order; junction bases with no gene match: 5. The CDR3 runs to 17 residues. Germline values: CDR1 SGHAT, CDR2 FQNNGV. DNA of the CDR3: TGTGCCAGCACCCCCCTAGCGGGGGGCTCTGGGGCCAACGTCCTGACTTTC. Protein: CASTPLAGGSGANVLTF.

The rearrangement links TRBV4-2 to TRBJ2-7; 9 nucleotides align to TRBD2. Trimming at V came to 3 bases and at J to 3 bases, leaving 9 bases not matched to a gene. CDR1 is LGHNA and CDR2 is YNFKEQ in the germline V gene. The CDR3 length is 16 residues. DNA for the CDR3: TGTGCCAGCAGCCAGGAAGGGGCGGGAGGGATCTACGAGCAGTACTTC. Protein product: CASSQEGAGGIYEQYF.

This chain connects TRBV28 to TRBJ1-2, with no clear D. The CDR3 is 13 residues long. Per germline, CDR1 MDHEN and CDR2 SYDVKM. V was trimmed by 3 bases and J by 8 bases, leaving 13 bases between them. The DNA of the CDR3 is TGTGCCAGCAGTTTCGACTACATTGTGGGCTACACCTTC. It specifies CASSFDYIVGYTF.

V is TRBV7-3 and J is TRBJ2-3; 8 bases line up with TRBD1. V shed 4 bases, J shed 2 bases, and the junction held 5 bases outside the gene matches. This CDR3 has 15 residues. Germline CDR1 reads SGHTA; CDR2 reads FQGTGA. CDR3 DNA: TGTGCCAGCAGCTACGGCAGGGGGCCCACAGATACGCAGTATTTT. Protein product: CASSYGRGPTDTQYF.

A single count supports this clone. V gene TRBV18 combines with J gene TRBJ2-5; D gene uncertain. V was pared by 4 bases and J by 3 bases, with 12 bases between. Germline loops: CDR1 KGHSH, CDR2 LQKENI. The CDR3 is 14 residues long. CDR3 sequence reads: CASSRSGFKETQYF. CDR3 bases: TGTGCCAGCTCACGGTCGGGCTTTAAAGAGACCCAGTACTTC.

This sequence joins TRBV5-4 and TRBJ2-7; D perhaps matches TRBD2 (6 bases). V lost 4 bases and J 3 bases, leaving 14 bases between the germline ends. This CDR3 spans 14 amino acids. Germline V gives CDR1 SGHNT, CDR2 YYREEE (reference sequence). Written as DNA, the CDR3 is TGTGCCAGCAGCACACAACCGACTAGCTACGAGCAGTACTTC. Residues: CASSTQPTSYEQYF.

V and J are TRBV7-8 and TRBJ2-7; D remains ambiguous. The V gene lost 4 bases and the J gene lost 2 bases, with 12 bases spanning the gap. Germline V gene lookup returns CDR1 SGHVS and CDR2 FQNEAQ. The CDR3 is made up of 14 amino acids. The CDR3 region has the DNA TGTGCCAGCAGCTCCAGGACGCAAACCTACGAGCAGTACTTC. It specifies CASSSRTQTYEQYF.

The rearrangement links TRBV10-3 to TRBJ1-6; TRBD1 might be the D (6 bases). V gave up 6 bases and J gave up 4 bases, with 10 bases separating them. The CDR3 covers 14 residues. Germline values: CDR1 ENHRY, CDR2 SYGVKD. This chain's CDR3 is CAIRDSSYNSPLHF. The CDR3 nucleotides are TGTGCCATCAGGGACAGCTCTTATAATTCACCCCTCCACTTT.

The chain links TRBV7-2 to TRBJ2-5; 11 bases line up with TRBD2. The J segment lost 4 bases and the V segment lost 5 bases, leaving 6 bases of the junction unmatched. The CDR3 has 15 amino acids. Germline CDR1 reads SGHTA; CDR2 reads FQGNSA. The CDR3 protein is CASSPIAGGGETQYF. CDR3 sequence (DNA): TGTGCCAGCAGCCCCATAGCGGGAGGGGGAGAGACCCAGTACTTC.

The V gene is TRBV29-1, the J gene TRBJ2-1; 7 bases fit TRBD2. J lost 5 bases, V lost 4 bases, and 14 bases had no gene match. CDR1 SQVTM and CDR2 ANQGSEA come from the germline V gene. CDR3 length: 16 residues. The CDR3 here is CSVGGVEASGHNEQFF. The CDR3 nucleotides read TGCAGCGTTGGGGGGGTGGAGGCTAGCGGCCACAATGAGCAGTTCTTC.

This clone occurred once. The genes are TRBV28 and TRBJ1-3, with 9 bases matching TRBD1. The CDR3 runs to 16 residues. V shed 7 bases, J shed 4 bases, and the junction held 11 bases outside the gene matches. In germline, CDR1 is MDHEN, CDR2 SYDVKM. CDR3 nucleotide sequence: TGTGCCAGCACCTGGTCCGGGACAGGGCACGGAAACACCATATATTTT. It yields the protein CASTWSGTGHGNTIYF.